This passage covers 13 T cell receptor beta chains from one sample sequenced in a study of patients and donors after allogeneic stem cell transplantation (dated by TCRdb to about 2020). Libraries were built with RT-PCR. The run used a NextSeq 550. TCRdb reanalyzed the raw reads on its own, using fastp at Q25 for trimming and MiXCR for clone calling, and kept in-frame beta chains. CDR3 protein sequences are deduplicated, and each keeps its most common genes and DNA. In this sample the table shows approximately 220,000 distinct CDR3 sequences, around 40% of which occur a single time. Jointly, the top ten make up around a tenth of the sample. The source material was blood, either unsorted or a sorted T cell fraction (not recorded which). Source of these receptors: a human donor who was either an allogeneic HSCT recipient or a stem cell or donor lymphocyte infusion donor (not recorded which). It is not recorded whose cells these are; they may come from a transplant donor.

The chain has TRBV29-1 and TRBJ1-5; D is undetermined. V lost 3 bases, J lost 7 bases, and 13 bases lay in between. Per the germline V gene, CDR1 is SQVTM and CDR2 is ANQGSEA. The CDR3 covers 13 residues. In DNA, the CDR3 is TGCAGCGTTGAGGGAGGGAAAGGCCAGCCCCAGCATTTT. Translated, it gives CSVEGGKGQPQHF. The entire variable domain, with the rest obtained from reference TRBV29-1 and TRBJ1-5, is as follows: SAVISQKPSRDICQRGTSLTIQCQVDSQVTMMFWYRQQPGQSLTLIATANQGSEATYESGFVIDKFPISRPNLTFSTLTVSNMSPEDSSIYLCSVEGGKGQPQHFGDGTRLSIL.

The genes are TRBV2 and TRBJ2-5; D tentatively fits TRBD1 or TRBD2 (6 bases each). Looked up from germline, CDR1 is SNHLY and CDR2 is FYNNEI. V was shortened by 6 bases and J by 3 bases, with 8 bases between the two germline ends. The CDR3 has 12 amino acids. CDR3 sequence reads: CASRGGEETQYF. CDR3 nucleotides: TGTGCCAGCAGGGGGGGCGAAGAGACCCAGTACTTC.

CDR3 region: CASSLGQGAAKNIQYF. The CDR3 DNA is TGCGCCAGCAGCTTGGGGCAGGGGGCGGCCAAAAACATTCAGTACTTC. V is TRBV5-1 and J is TRBJ2-4, with TRBD1 matching 8 bases. The CDR3 is 16 residues long. The V gene's germline CDR1 is SGHRS and CDR2 YFSETQ. Trimming cost V 0 bases and J 1 base; bases outside gene matches: 3. The entire variable domain, with the rest obtained from reference TRBV5-1 and TRBJ2-4, is as follows: KAGVTQTPRYLIKTRGQQVTLSCSPISGHRSVSWYQQTPGQGLQFLFEYFSETQRNKGNFPGRFSGRQFSNSRSEMNVSTLELGDSALYLCASSLGQGAAKNIQYFGAGTRLSVL.

This clonotype was detected only a few times. V and J are TRBV7-6 and TRBJ1-6; D is ambiguous. CDR3 size: 14 residues. Looked up from germline, CDR1 is SGHVS and CDR2 is FNYEAQ. V was clipped by 3 bases and J by 5 bases, with 8 bases between them. The CDR3 sequence is CASSFRADNSPLHF. The DNA of the CDR3 is TGTGCCAGCAGCTTCCGGGCCGATAATTCACCCCTCCACTTT.

The chain carries TRBV5-1 and TRBJ2-7; D is perhaps TRBD1 (6 bases). CDR3 size: 14 residues. CDR1 and CDR2 (germline): SGHRS, YFSETQ. The ends were cut back, 4 bases at V and 7 bases at J, with 18 bases in the middle. Here the CDR3 DNA reads TGCGCCAGCAGCCCCGCGACAGGCCCCTCAGAGCAGTACTTC. This gives the protein CASSPATGPSEQYF.

This chain connects TRBV9 to TRBJ2-2, with unresolved D. Looked up from germline, CDR1 is SGDLS and CDR2 is YYNGEE. CDR3 length: 14 amino acids. Trimming removed 4 bases from V and 0 bases from J, with 7 bases in between. DNA of the CDR3: TGTGCCAGCAGCCCCAGAACGAACACCGGGGAGCTGTTTTTT. Translation gives CASSPRTNTGELFF.

V usage is TRBV28 and J usage is TRBJ2-5; no definite D call. CDR3 length: 15 amino acids. Germline V lookup: CDR1 MDHEN, CDR2 SYDVKM. The V gene lost 8 bases and the J gene lost 5 bases, with 21 bases spanning the gap. The CDR3 protein is CASQRIKVRGETQYF. The DNA for the CDR3 is TGTGCCAGCCAACGTATTAAGGTGCGAGGCGAGACCCAGTACTTC.

V is TRBV28 and J is TRBJ2-7; D possibly uses TRBD1 or TRBD2 (5 bases each). V gave up 6 bases and J gave up 2 bases, with 17 bases separating them. The CDR3 is 15 amino acids. In germline, CDR1 is MDHEN, CDR2 SYDVKM. CDR3 protein: CASSVITGTPYEQYF. The CDR3 coding sequence is TGTGCCAGCAGCGTGATAACGGGGACCCCCTACGAGCAGTACTTC.

This clonotype was counted a few times. This rearrangement joins TRBV29-1 to TRBJ1-5, with D perhaps matching TRBD1 (5 bases). The V and J ends lost 4 bases and 5 bases respectively, with 12 bases between them. CDR1 and CDR2 (germline): SQVTM, ANQGSEA. This CDR3 has 13 residues. This chain's CDR3 is CSVAGGADQPQHF. The CDR3 region has the DNA TGCAGCGTTGCCGGGGGTGCGGATCAGCCCCAGCATTTT.

This clonotype occurred once. The chain has TRBV20-1 and TRBJ2-7; 9 positions match TRBD1. Per germline, CDR1 DFQATT and CDR2 SNEGSKA (reference sequence). V dropped 3 bases and J dropped 2; count of bases not matched to a gene: 8. CDR3 length: 15 amino acids. As DNA, the CDR3 is TGCAGTGCTAGGGGGGACAGGGTAAATACCTACGAGCAGTACTTC. This codes for CSARGDRVNTYEQYF.

The chain recombines TRBV2 with TRBJ2-7, with unresolved D. This CDR3 has 15 amino acids. Germline CDR1 SNHLY, CDR2 FYNNEI. V was clipped by 1 base and J by 3 bases, with 13 bases between them. The CDR3 reads CASSEEGRNDYEQYF. DNA for the CDR3: TGTGCCAGCAGTGAAGAGGGCAGGAATGACTACGAGCAGTACTTC.

The CDR3 nucleotides are TGCAGTGCTAGAGATCAAAGCGGGGGGGTGACAGATACGCAGTATTTT. Residues: CSARDQSGGVTDTQYF. The chain recombines TRBV20-1 with TRBJ2-3; 10 bases agree with TRBD2. V trimming: 0 bases; J trimming: 3 bases; junction bases outside the gene matches: 6. CDR1 DFQATT and CDR2 SNEGSKA come from the germline V gene (reference sequence). The CDR3 has 16 amino acids.

This chain joins TRBV20-1 and TRBJ2-7, with D possibly being TRBD1 (6 bases). This CDR3 is 14 amino acids long. V lost 3 bases and J 9 bases, leaving 21 bases between the germline ends. In germline, CDR1 is DFQATT, CDR2 SNEGSKA (reference sequence). Here the CDR3 reads CSARSPGTRFRQYF. CDR3 coding DNA: TGCAGTGCTAGGTCGCCCGGGACAAGGTTCAGGCAGTACTTC.